Each of the 2 T cell receptor beta chains below was sequenced from the same sample in a study of cytomegalovirus exposure and HLA in healthy donors. Both 60 Vbeta primers and 13 Jbeta primers went into the PCR. Libraries were prepared by immunoSEQ multiplex PCR; TCRdb keeps only in-frame clonotypes and omits some of them. Counted here are 90,000 to 140,000 clones, around 78% occurring once; the ten biggest clones make up roughly 5.7%. The sequenced sample was PBMCs. These receptor sequences come from a male donor in good health and CMV-seronegative.

This clone was found once. V usage is TRBV19 and J usage is TRBJ2-1; TRBD2 is a possible D gene (6 bases). Trimming took off 8 bases at V and 2 bases at J, with 13 bases between the two ends. This CDR3 is 14 amino acids long. The germline gives CDR1 LNHDA, CDR2 SQIVND (reference sequence). CDR3 in DNA: TGTGCCAGTGGGTTGACGGGGGCCTACAATGAGCAGTTCTTC. Translation gives CASGLTGAYNEQFF.

V and J are TRBV5-7 and TRBJ1-3; 8 positions match TRBD1. TRBV5-7 falls under the ORF class, with uncertain function. Trimming took 4 bases from V and 2 from J; bases not matched to a gene: 5. This CDR3 is 15 amino acids long. The CDR3 is CASSARQGTGNTIYF. In nucleotides, the CDR3 is TGTGCCAGCAGCGCCCGACAGGGGACTGGAAACACCATATATTTT.